This TCR beta chain was sequenced for a study of identical twins. Looked up from germline, CDR1 is SNHLY and CDR2 is FYNNEI. The CDR3 length is 15 residues. The V and J ends lost 7 bases and 0 bases, in that order; junction bases with no gene match: 3. One entry per CDR3 protein, called by TCRdb with MiXCR from the 5' RACE reads. The data hold over 550,000 distinct CDR3 sequences, with just over 7% observed a single time. This sample was shared with a second study, whose subject was yellow fever vaccine responses in identical twins.

Source material: PBMCs. The genes are TRBV2 and TRBJ2-3; TRBD2 aligns across 11 bases. The clonotype comes from a woman aged 18-30 years in good health. Written as DNA, the CDR3 is TGTGCCAGCAACCTAGCGGGGGGTAGCACAGATACGCAGTATTTT. It is translated as CASNLAGGSTDTQYF.